This paragraph reports one T cell receptor beta chain. The sample contains more than one DNA sequence encoding this CDR3. Produced via immunoSEQ multiplex PCR; TCRdb's table is partial and in-frame only. The sample yields about 380,000 clones, roughly nine tenths seen once. The sample originates from a study of blood T cell repertoires in COVID-19. The CDR3 consists of 14 residues. Germline CDR1 and CDR2: SGHAT and FQDESV (reference sequence). Trimming cost V 5 bases and J 12 bases, with 20 bases left between them. The specimen sequenced was peripheral blood. The chain combines TRBV11-1 with TRBJ2-1, with TRBD1 as a possible D gene (8 bases). The source is a man in his forties or fifties with acute or convalescent COVID-19. The CDR3 sequence: CASSLNRGGGRQFF. As DNA, the CDR3 is TGTGCCAGCAGCCTAAACAGGGGGGGCGGGAGGCAGTTCTTC.